This T cell receptor beta chain is from a study of CD4 T cells in relation to SARS-CoV-2 and coronaviruses. CDR3 length: 13 residues. Germline CDR1 reads GTSNPN; CDR2 reads SVGIG (reference sequence). As for this clone: Antigen unknown.

TCRdb's copy holds only in-frame clones and misses some; the assay was immunoSEQ multiplex PCR. The data contain more than 50,000 clones, 86% of them seen just once; the ten biggest clones take up about 1.3%. The unexposed donors gave CD4+ T cells in about 2010-2019, prior to COVID-19. Study-wide results and limits: Monoreactive clones expanded significantly more to SARS-CoV-2 than crossreactive clones did. Samples before the pandemic and after infection were not matched within any donor. No crossreactivity against non-spike viral proteins was tested here. Memory recall responses, not primary responses primed in culture, are what the assay detects.

Sequencing was done on a sample of memory CD4+ T cells from PBMCs. V is TRBV30 and J is TRBJ1-1, with 7 bases that match TRBD1. This clonotype originated in a human donor in good health. The CDR3 sequence: CVTGEGGNTEAFF. DNA for the CDR3: TGTGTAACAGGGGAAGGGGGTAACACTGAAGCTTTCTTT.